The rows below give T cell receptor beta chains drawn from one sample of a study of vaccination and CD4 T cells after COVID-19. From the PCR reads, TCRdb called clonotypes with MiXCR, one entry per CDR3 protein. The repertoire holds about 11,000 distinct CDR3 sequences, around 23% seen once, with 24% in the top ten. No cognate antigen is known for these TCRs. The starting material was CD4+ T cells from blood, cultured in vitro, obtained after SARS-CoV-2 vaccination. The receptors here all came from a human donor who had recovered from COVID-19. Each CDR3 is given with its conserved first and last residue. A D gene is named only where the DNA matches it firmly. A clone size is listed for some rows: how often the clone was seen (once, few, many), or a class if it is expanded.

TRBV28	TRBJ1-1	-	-	CASRSGGSSWDTEAFF	TGTGCCAGCAGATCCGGGGGCAGTAGTTGGGACACTGAAGCTTTCTTT
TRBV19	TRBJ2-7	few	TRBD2	CASSLSGENYEQYF	TGTGCCAGTAGTCTAAGCGGGGAAAACTACGAGCAGTACTTC
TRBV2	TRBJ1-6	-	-	CAIRAPGNSPLHF	TGTGCCATTCGGGCTCCTGGTAATTCACCCCTCCACTTT
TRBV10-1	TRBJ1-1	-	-	CASSEWPGDPNTEAFF	TGCGCCAGCAGTGAGTGGCCAGGGGATCCGAACACTGAAGCTTTCTTT
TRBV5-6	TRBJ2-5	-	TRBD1	CASSYRDRGSWETQYF	TGTGCCAGCAGCTATCGGGACAGGGGATCATGGGAGACCCAGTACTTC
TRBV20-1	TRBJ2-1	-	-	CSASRQDNEQFF	TGCAGTGCTAGCCGACAAGACAATGAGCAGTTCTTC
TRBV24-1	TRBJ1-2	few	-	CATSGGTGANYGYTF	TGTGCCACCAGTGGTGGGACCGGAGCTAACTATGGCTACACCTTC
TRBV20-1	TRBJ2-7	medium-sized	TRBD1	CSARRGQGNYEQYF	TGCAGTGCCCGAAGGGGACAGGGGAACTACGAGCAGTACTTC
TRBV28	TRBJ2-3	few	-	CASGTDTQYF	TGTGCCAGCGGGACGGATACGCAGTATTTT
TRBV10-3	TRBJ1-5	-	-	CAISESGGGTQHF	TGTGCCATCAGTGAGAGTGGGGGCGGAACCCAGCATTTT
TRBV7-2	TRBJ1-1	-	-	CASSLQSKGTEAFF	TGTGCCAGCAGCTTACAGAGTAAGGGAACTGAAGCTTTCTTT
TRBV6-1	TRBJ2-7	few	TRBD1	CASSQRQGGPYEQYF	TGTGCCAGCAGTCAAAGACAGGGGGGACCTTACGAGCAGTACTTC
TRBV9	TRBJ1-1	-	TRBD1	CASSVGDRRNTEAFF	TGTGCCAGCAGCGTAGGGGACAGGAGAAACACTGAAGCTTTCTTT
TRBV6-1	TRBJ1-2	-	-	CASSDTGSAYGYTF	TGTGCCAGCAGTGATACGGGGAGTGCCTATGGCTACACCTTC
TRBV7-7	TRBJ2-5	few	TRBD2	CASTPGLAGTQETQYF	TGTGCCAGCACCCCTGGGCTAGCGGGGACTCAAGAGACCCAGTACTTC
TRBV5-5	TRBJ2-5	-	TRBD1	CASSLGGTGGEETQYF	TGTGCCAGCAGCTTGGGCGGGACAGGGGGCGAGGAGACCCAGTACTTC
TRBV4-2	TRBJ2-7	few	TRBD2	CASSQGEGRMTYEQYF	TGTGCCAGCAGCCAAGGGGAGGGGAGGATGACCTACGAGCAGTACTTC
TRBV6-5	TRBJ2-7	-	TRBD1	CASSYLPGQGAYEQYF	TGTGCCAGCAGTTACCTCCCGGGACAGGGGGCCTACGAGCAGTACTTC
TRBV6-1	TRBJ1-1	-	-	CASRLNTEAFF	TGTGCCAGCAGACTGAACACTGAAGCTTTCTTT
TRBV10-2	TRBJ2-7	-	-	CASSGQTYEQYF	TGCGCCAGCAGTGGGCAGACCTACGAGCAGTACTTC
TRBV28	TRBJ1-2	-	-	CASSLRQVSYGYTF	TGTGCCAGCAGTTTAAGACAGGTGTCCTATGGCTACACCTTC
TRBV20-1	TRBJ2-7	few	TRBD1	CSAGAGGAETYEQYF	TGCAGTGCTGGAGCAGGGGGCGCTGAGACCTACGAGCAGTACTTC
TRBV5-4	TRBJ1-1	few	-	CASMLQQASGAFF	TGTGCCAGCATGCTCCAACAGGCAAGTGGGGCTTTCTTT
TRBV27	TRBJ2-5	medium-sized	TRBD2	CASSLRLAGETQYF	TGTGCCAGCAGTTTAAGACTAGCGGGAGAGACCCAGTACTTC
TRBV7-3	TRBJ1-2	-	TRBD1	CASSLGTEAVYTF	TGTGCCAGCAGCTTAGGGACAGAGGCTGTCTACACCTTC
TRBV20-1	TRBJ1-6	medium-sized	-	CSGGIRGSYNSPLHF	TGCAGTGGGGGGATTCGGGGGTCCTATAATTCACCCCTCCACTTT
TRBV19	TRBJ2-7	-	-	CASSMPDRSYEQYF	TGTGCCAGTAGTATGCCGGATCGCTCCTACGAGCAGTACTTC
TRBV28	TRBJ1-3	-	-	CASSFSGTLSGNTIYF	TGTGCCAGCAGTTTTTCGGGAACGCTCTCTGGAAACACCATATATTTT
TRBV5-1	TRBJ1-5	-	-	CASSPIGGGNQPQHF	TGCGCCAGCAGCCCCATTGGTGGGGGCAATCAGCCCCAGCATTTT
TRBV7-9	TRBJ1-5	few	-	CASSLLGSDNQPQHF	TGTGCCAGCAGCTTATTAGGGAGTGACAATCAGCCCCAGCATTTT
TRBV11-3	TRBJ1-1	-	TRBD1	CASIQGALSTEAFF	TGTGCCAGCATCCAGGGGGCGCTGAGCACTGAAGCTTTCTTT
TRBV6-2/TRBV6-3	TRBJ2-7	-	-	CASSQSGVQYF	TGTGCCAGCAGCCAATCAGGGGTGCAGTACTTC
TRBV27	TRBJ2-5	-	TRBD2	CASSSPLTSGKETQYF	TGTGCCAGCAGTTCTCCCCTGACTAGCGGCAAAGAGACCCAGTACTTC
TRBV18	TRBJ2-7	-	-	CASSPVAGENEQYF	TGTGCCAGCTCACCAGTTGCCGGGGAGAACGAGCAGTACTTC
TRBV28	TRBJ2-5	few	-	CASRKGRETQYF	TGTGCCAGCAGGAAGGGGAGAGAGACCCAGTACTTC
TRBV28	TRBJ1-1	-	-	CASRTQVDTEAFF	TGTGCCAGCAGGACACAGGTGGACACTGAAGCTTTCTTT
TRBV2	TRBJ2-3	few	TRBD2	CASMAGGRSTQYF	TGTGCCAGCATGGCGGGGGGAAGAAGTACGCAGTATTTT
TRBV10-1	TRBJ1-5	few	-	CASSAGEDQPQHF	TGCGCCAGCAGTGCGGGGGAGGATCAGCCCCAGCATTTT
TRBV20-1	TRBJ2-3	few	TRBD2	CSARGGTSNADTQYF	TGCAGTGCTAGAGGTGGGACTAGTAACGCAGATACGCAGTATTTT
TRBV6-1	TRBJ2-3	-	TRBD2	CASTSGGRDTQYF	TGTGCCAGCACTAGCGGGGGCCGAGATACGCAGTATTTT
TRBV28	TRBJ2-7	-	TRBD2	CASSLGRLAGAKEQYF	TGTGCCAGCAGTTTAGGGAGACTAGCGGGGGCAAAAGAGCAGTACTTC
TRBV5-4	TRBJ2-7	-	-	CASSLDSREQYF	TGTGCCAGCAGCTTGGACAGCCGGGAGCAGTACTTC
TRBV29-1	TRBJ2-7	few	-	CSAARGEASYEQYF	TGCAGCGCCGCCAGGGGGGAGGCTTCGTACGAGCAGTACTTC
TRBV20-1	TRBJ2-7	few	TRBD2	CSARGGNEQYF	TGCAGTGCGCGGGGGGGGAACGAGCAGTACTTC
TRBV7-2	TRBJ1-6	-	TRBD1	CASSLRQGIYNSPLHF	TGTGCCAGCAGCTTAAGACAGGGAATCTATAATTCACCCCTCCACTTT
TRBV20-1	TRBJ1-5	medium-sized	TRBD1	CSARSQGTGNQPQHF	TGCAGTGCTAGGTCACAGGGGACGGGCAATCAGCCCCAGCATTTT
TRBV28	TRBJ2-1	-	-	CASRATGSSYNEQFF	TGTGCCAGCAGAGCTACAGGGAGCTCCTACAATGAGCAGTTCTTC
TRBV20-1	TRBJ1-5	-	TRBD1	CSARDPQGGQPRHF	TGCAGTGCTAGAGATCCCCAGGGGGGTCAGCCCCGGCATTTT
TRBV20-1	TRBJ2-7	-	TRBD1	CSAGGTGGFVASYEQYF	TGCAGTGCAGGGGGGACAGGGGGCTTCGTGGCGTCCTACGAGCAGTACTTC
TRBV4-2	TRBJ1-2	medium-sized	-	CASSQDGQGGDYGYTF	TGTGCCAGCAGCCAAGATGGGCAGGGAGGGGACTATGGCTACACCTTC